These T cell receptor beta chains were read from a single sample in a study of blood T cells in healthy people across ages. TCRdb re-called the 5' RACE reads through MiXCR, storing one row per CDR3 protein. The sample contains 790,000 or so distinct CDR3 sequences, less than 60% of which appear only once. Input material: blood. Source of these receptors: a man older than 75 in good health. CDR3s include the opening cysteine and the closing phenylalanine or tryptophan. The D gene is left open where the match is weak. A row's size may be missing; if present it is once, few, many or a size class.

TRBV7-2,TRBD2,many,TRBJ2-3,CASSLSGSSDTQYF,TGTGCCAGCAGCTTAAGCGGGAGTTCAGATACGCAGTATTTT
TRBV28,NA,NA,TRBJ1-2,CASRDSRVNYGYTF,TGTGCCAGCAGGGATAGTAGGGTTAACTATGGCTACACCTTC
TRBV4-2,NA,NA,TRBJ2-1,CASSQSLEPHNEQFF,TGTGCCAGCAGCCAATCATTAGAACCCCACAATGAGCAGTTCTTC
TRBV29-1,TRBD1,few,TRBJ2-7,CSAHVRDRGSYEQYF,TGCAGCGCCCACGTCCGGGACAGGGGGTCCTACGAGCAGTACTTC
TRBV24-1,NA,NA,TRBJ2-3,CATSDLGEDTDAQYF,TGTGCCACCAGTGATTTGGGGGAGGACACAGATGCGCAGTATTTT
TRBV7-8,NA,few,TRBJ1-1,CASSVVSGGEAFF,TGTGCCAGCAGCGTAGTGAGCGGGGGTGAAGCTTTCTTT
TRBV20-1,TRBD2,NA,TRBJ2-3,CSARDPQREGGQYF,TGCAGTGCTAGAGATCCCCAGCGGGAGGGGGGGCAGTATTTT
TRBV7-9,NA,once,TRBJ1-2,CASSLVQVANYGYTF,TGTGCCAGCAGTCTGGTGCAGGTCGCTAACTATGGCTACACCTTC
TRBV6-1,NA,NA,TRBJ1-4,CASHVRGIEGKLFF,TGTGCCAGCCACGTGAGAGGGATTGAAGGAAAACTGTTTTTT
TRBV6-1,NA,once,TRBJ2-3,CASSERFADTQYF,TGTGCCAGCAGTGAACGGTTCGCAGATACGCAGTATTTT
TRBV20-1,TRBD1,NA,TRBJ2-7,CSATRAGGSFEYEQYF,TGCAGTGCTACTAGGGCAGGGGGATCTTTTGAGTACGAGCAGTACTTC
TRBV20-1,NA,NA,TRBJ2-5,CSASAVLPGQETQYF,TGTAGTGCTAGCGCAGTCCTCCCGGGGCAAGAGACCCAGTACTTC
TRBV7-2,NA,NA,TRBJ1-6,CASSLSIPYNSPLHF,TGTGCCAGCAGCTTATCAATACCCTATAATTCACCCCTCCACTTT
TRBV25-1,NA,NA,TRBJ1-1,CASSSEGRFTEAFF,TGTGCCAGCAGCAGTGAAGGGCGTTTCACTGAAGCTTTCTTT
TRBV12-3/TRBV12-4,TRBD1,NA,TRBJ2-5,CASKRTGVETQYF,TGTGCCAGCAAAAGGACAGGGGTAGAGACCCAGTACTTC
TRBV24-1,TRBD2,many,TRBJ2-3,CATSDSRIGGRGADTQYF,TGTGCCACCAGTGATTCTCGAATTGGCGGGAGAGGGGCAGATACGCAGTATTTT
TRBV2,NA,few,TRBJ1-2,CASSVGAVEPYGYTF,TGTGCCAGCAGCGTGGGGGCGGTGGAACCCTATGGCTACACCTTC
TRBV5-5,TRBD2,few,TRBJ2-2,CASSLYAGRDTGELFF,TGTGCCAGCAGCTTGTACGCGGGGAGGGACACCGGGGAGCTGTTTTTT
TRBV6-1,NA,once,TRBJ2-3,CASSPPPVVTLQSDTQYF,TGTGCCAGCAGTCCTCCCCCGGTGGTCACACTGCAATCAGATACGCAGTATTTT
TRBV12-3/TRBV12-4,NA,few,TRBJ2-5,CASSSPKTVRETQYF,TGTGCCAGCAGTTCCCCCAAGACAGTTCGGGAGACCCAGTACTTC
TRBV5-5,TRBD1,few,TRBJ2-3,CASRTGTGTTDTQYF,TGTGCCAGCAGAACCGGGACAGGAACCACAGATACGCAGTATTTT
TRBV7-2,TRBD2,few,TRBJ2-2,CASSPRLAGGDTGELFF,TGTGCCAGCAGCCCCCGACTAGCGGGGGGCGACACCGGGGAGCTGTTTTTT
TRBV4-2,TRBD2,once,TRBJ2-2,CASSQDPPSREFTGELFF,TGTGCCAGCAGCCAAGATCCCCCCTCGCGGGAGTTCACCGGGGAGCTGTTTTTT
TRBV12-3/TRBV12-4,NA,NA,TRBJ2-7,CASTRGLASDEQYF,TGTGCCAGCACTCGGGGCCTTGCTTCGGATGAGCAGTACTTC
TRBV28,NA,NA,TRBJ2-3,CASSFDGDTDTQYF,TGTGCCAGCAGTTTCGACGGGGACACAGATACGCAGTATTTT
TRBV7-9,NA,few,TRBJ2-1,CASRRQESYNEQFF,TGTGCCAGCAGACGACAGGAGTCATACAATGAGCAGTTCTTC
TRBV28,TRBD1,NA,TRBJ2-7,CASRFPGGEQYF,TGTGCCAGCAGGTTCCCAGGGGGAGAGCAGTACTTC
TRBV5-1,NA,few,TRBJ2-1,CASSPGVNNEQFF,TGCGCCAGCTCCCCCGGGGTCAACAATGAGCAGTTCTTC
TRBV12-3/TRBV12-4,TRBD1,NA,TRBJ2-5,CASTTGAETQYF,TGTGCCAGCACCACAGGGGCAGAGACCCAGTACTTC
TRBV10-2,NA,NA,TRBJ1-1,CASSEGQSEAFF,TGCGCCAGCAGTGAAGGACAGTCCGAAGCTTTCTTT
TRBV3-1,NA,few,TRBJ2-5,CASSQEPLGETQYF,TGTGCCAGCAGCCAAGAACCCCTTGGAGAGACCCAGTACTTC
TRBV7-2,TRBD1,few,TRBJ2-5,CASSLREGGVETQYF,TGTGCCAGCAGCTTAAGAGAAGGGGGCGTGGAGACCCAGTACTTC
TRBV4-3,NA,NA,TRBJ1-1,CASSQDYRRATEAFF,TGCGCCAGCAGCCAAGATTACAGGCGGGCAACTGAAGCTTTCTTT
TRBV12-3/TRBV12-4,NA,few,TRBJ2-1,CASSLSRDDEQFF,TGTGCCAGCAGTTTAAGTCGGGACGATGAGCAGTTCTTC
TRBV5-1,NA,NA,TRBJ1-2,CASSLSPQGLYTF,TGCGCCAGCAGCTTGTCGCCCCAGGGGTTGTACACCTTC
TRBV12-3/TRBV12-4,TRBD1,NA,TRBJ1-5,CASSDTGGGQPQHF,TGTGCCAGCAGTGATACAGGGGGCGGGCAGCCCCAGCATTTT
TRBV7-8,TRBD1,NA,TRBJ1-2,CASSPDRQGLNYGYTF,TGTGCCAGCAGCCCAGATCGACAGGGCCTTAACTATGGCTACACCTTC
TRBV6-2/TRBV6-3,NA,NA,TRBJ2-4,CVSSYSETGIQYF,TGTGTCAGCAGTTACTCCGAGACGGGCATTCAGTACTTC
TRBV28,NA,NA,TRBJ2-2,CASSMRWDTGELFF,TGTGCCAGCAGCATGAGGTGGGACACCGGGGAGCTGTTTTTT
TRBV5-6,NA,few,TRBJ2-5,CASSPSLSPIGETQYF,TGTGCCAGCAGCCCTAGCCTTTCGCCCATCGGGGAGACCCAGTACTTC
TRBV7-9,NA,few,TRBJ1-2,CASSPQGFGYTF,TGTGCCAGCAGCCCACAGGGTTTTGGCTACACCTTC
TRBV7-9,NA,NA,TRBJ2-1,CASSLGENEQFF,TGTGCCAGCAGCCTAGGAGAAAATGAGCAGTTCTTC
TRBV6-1,NA,few,TRBJ1-1,CASSEAGSITEAFF,TGTGCCAGCAGTGAAGCGGGGAGTATCACTGAAGCTTTCTTT
TRBV7-8,NA,many,TRBJ1-6,CASSLARRRSYNSPLHF,TGTGCCAGCAGCTTAGCGCGCAGGCGCTCCTATAATTCACCCCTCCACTTT
TRBV6-2/TRBV6-3,TRBD1,few,TRBJ1-1,CASGTALLTEAFF,TGTGCCAGCGGGACAGCCCTTCTTACTGAAGCTTTCTTT
TRBV20-1,TRBD1,NA,TRBJ2-5,CSAKSLSTQGQETQYF,TGCAGTGCGAAATCACTATCGACACAGGGGCAAGAGACCCAGTACTTC
TRBV6-6,NA,few,TRBJ1-1,CASSYGGGRAVSFF,TGTGCCAGCAGTTACGGTGGGGGGAGGGCCGTATCTTTCTTT
TRBV4-2,NA,NA,TRBJ1-5,CASSQERGGNQPQHF,TGTGCCAGCAGCCAAGAAAGAGGTGGAAATCAGCCCCAGCATTTT
TRBV20-1,NA,few,TRBJ2-5,CSAFSRKHQETQYF,TGCAGTGCTTTTAGCCGAAAACACCAAGAGACCCAGTACTTC
TRBV7-3,NA,NA,TRBJ2-3,CASSLEIPSGTQYF,TGTGCCAGCAGCTTAGAAATCCCGTCGGGTACGCAGTATTTT
TRBV15,TRBD2,NA,TRBJ2-7,CAASKEIMASGQETRYF,TGTGCCGCCAGCAAAGAAATTATGGCTAGCGGGCAAGAGACCCGGTACTTC
TRBV5-1,NA,NA,TRBJ1-1,CASSFGPTEAFF,TGCGCCAGCAGCTTTGGACCCACTGAAGCTTTCTTT
TRBV27,NA,NA,TRBJ2-5,CASSLRGAETQYF,TGTGCCAGCAGTTTACGAGGGGCTGAGACCCAGTACTTC
TRBV25-1,NA,NA,TRBJ2-7,CASSESSIGEQYF,TGTGCCAGCAGTGAATCTAGCATCGGCGAGCAGTACTTC
TRBV7-2,NA,few,TRBJ1-5,CASSLVSWTVSNQPQHF,TGTGCCAGCAGCTTAGTATCGTGGACAGTTAGCAATCAGCCCCAGCATTTT
TRBV20-1,TRBD2,NA,TRBJ2-7,CSARDRSGRSSYEQYF,TGCAGTGCTAGAGATAGAAGCGGGAGGTCTTCCTACGAGCAGTACTTC